Listed here are 25 T cell receptor beta chains from one sample, sequenced in a study of shared clonotypes between healthy human individuals. Clones were sequenced by immunoSEQ multiplex PCR, and TCRdb holds only the in-frame ones, with some missing. The sample yields some 2,100,000 clones, approximately 96% seen once. Sample: naive CD4+ T cells sorted from blood. Subset here: CD45RA+ positively selected. All receptors come from a man aged 18 to 29 in good health.

Turning to this clone: Distinct nucleotide sequences in the sample also encode this CDR3. V is TRBV9 and J is TRBJ2-5, with unresolved D. The CDR3 is made up of 14 amino acids. Deletions cut 0 bases from V and 1 base from J, with 7 bases between. Germline CDR1 SGDLS, CDR2 YYNGEE. The DNA for the CDR3 is TGTGCCAGCAGCGTAGCTCCGGGCCAAGAGACCCAGTACTTC. Translating it yields CASSVAPGQETQYF.

The chain employs TRBV5-1 and TRBJ2-1; 9 bases fit TRBD1. V lost 4 bases to trimming and J lost 8 bases; unmatched junction nucleotides: 4. Germline CDR1 SGHRS, CDR2 YFSETQ. The CDR3 runs to 13 residues. The CDR3 is CASSRQGGDEQFF. For the CDR3, the DNA is TGCGCCAGCAGCCGACAGGGGGGCGATGAGCAGTTCTTC.

The chain recombines TRBV11-2 with TRBJ2-7, with TRBD2 matching over 12 bases. CDR1 SGHAT and CDR2 FQNNGV come from the germline V gene. The length of the CDR3 is 16 residues. Germline trimming cut 1 base from V and 0 bases from J; bases unmatched to any gene: 1. The DNA of the CDR3 is TGTGCCAGCAGCTTAGGGACTAGCGGGGACTCCTACGAGCAGTACTTC. It specifies CASSLGTSGDSYEQYF.

The chain combines TRBV10-3 with TRBJ2-7; D gene ambiguous. The V end lost 2 bases, the J end lost 0 bases, and 8 bases lay between the germline ends. This CDR3 is 14 amino acids long. The V gene's germline CDR1 is ENHRY and CDR2 SYGVKD. CDR3 coding DNA: TGTGCCATCAGTGAGCCCCACCGCTCCTACGAGCAGTACTTC. Translated, it gives CAISEPHRSYEQYF.

V gene TRBV15 combines with J gene TRBJ1-3; D not resolved. Deletions cut 3 bases from V and 10 bases from J, with 13 bases between. Germline CDR1 is LNHNV and CDR2 is YYDKDF (reference sequence). This CDR3 is 13 amino acids long. The CDR3 loop reads CATSSTYFGTIYF. As DNA, the CDR3 is TGTGCCACCAGCAGTACTTACTTCGGGACCATATATTTT. The full variable domain, its missing parts supplied by reference TRBV15 and TRBJ1-3, is DAMVIQNPRYQVTQFGKPVTLSCSQTLNHNVMYWYQQKSSQAPKLLFHYYDKDFNNEADTPDNFQSRRPNTSFCFLDIRSPGLGDTAMYLCATSSTYFGTIYFGEGSWLTVV.

The chain uses TRBV2 and TRBJ2-3; 9 nucleotides line up with TRBD1. The CDR3 consists of 16 residues. Germline values: CDR1 SNHLY, CDR2 FYNNEI. J gave up 4 bases and V 6 bases, and 11 bases lay outside the gene matches. The CDR3 loop reads CASRRRGQGPPDTQYF. CDR3 in DNA: TGTGCCAGCAGACGGAGGGGACAGGGTCCCCCAGATACGCAGTATTTT. Complete variable domain (other parts from reference TRBV2 and TRBJ2-3): EPEVTQTPSHQVTQMGQEVILRCVPISNHLYFYWYRQILGQKVEFLVSFYNNEISEKSEIFDDQFSVERPDGSNFTLKIRSTKLEDSAMYFCASRRRGQGPPDTQYFGPGTRLTVL.

This chain joins TRBV11-2 and TRBJ2-3; D is ambiguous. This CDR3 is 16 amino acids long. Germline assignment: CDR1 SGHAT and CDR2 FQNNGV. V lost 1 base, J lost 2 bases, and 13 bases lay in between. Here the CDR3 reads CASSLGQKANTDTQYF. For the CDR3, the DNA is TGTGCCAGCAGCTTAGGCCAGAAGGCTAACACAGATACGCAGTATTTT.

The chain carries TRBV5-1 and TRBJ2-5, with a possible D match to TRBD1 (5 bases). The CDR3 totals 15 residues. Germline CDR1 is SGHRS and CDR2 is YFSETQ. V was shortened by 1 base and J by 5 bases, with 15 bases between the two germline ends. Here the CDR3 reads CASSLLPGSAETQYF. The CDR3, as DNA: TGCGCCAGCAGCTTGTTGCCAGGGTCGGCCGAGACCCAGTACTTC. Variable domain in full (rest from reference TRBV5-1 and TRBJ2-5): KAGVTQTPRYLIKTRGQQVTLSCSPISGHRSVSWYQQTPGQGLQFLFEYFSETQRNKGNFPGRFSGRQFSNSRSEMNVSTLELGDSALYLCASSLLPGSAETQYFGPGTRLLVL.

V and J are TRBV5-1 and TRBJ1-6, with a possible D match to TRBD1 (5 bases). Germline V gives CDR1 SGHRS, CDR2 YFSETQ. The CDR3 has 16 amino acids. Deletions cut 0 bases from V and 4 bases from J, with 11 bases between. The CDR3, as DNA: TGCGCCAGCAGCTTGGTCCAGGGTCGTTATAATTCACCCCTCCACTTT. Encoded protein: CASSLVQGRYNSPLHF.

Only one count was recorded for this clone. The rearrangement links TRBV5-5 to TRBJ2-1; the D gene is possibly TRBD2 (6 bases). Trimming removed 4 bases from V and 4 bases from J, with 18 bases in between. This CDR3 is built from 16 residues. The germline V gene has CDR1 SGHKS and CDR2 YYEKEE (reference sequence). The CDR3 sequence: CASSPLSRGDYNEQFF. The CDR3 nucleotides are TGTGCCAGCAGCCCTTTGTCCCGCGGGGATTACAATGAGCAGTTCTTC.

This clone was counted a single time. This specimen includes other DNA sequences encoding the same CDR3. This chain joins TRBV6-1 and TRBJ2-3; D is possibly TRBD1 or TRBD2 (7 bases each). The CDR3 spans 14 residues. Trimming left V 6 bases short and J 3 bases short, with 13 bases between. The germline CDR1 and CDR2 sequences are MNHNS and SASEGT. As DNA, the CDR3 is TGTGCCAGCAGAAGACAGGGAGGGACAGATACGCAGTATTTT. Its protein product is CASRRQGGTDTQYF.

The genes are TRBV29-1 and TRBJ2-1; D tentatively reads TRBD1 or TRBD2 (6 bases each). The CDR3 is 14 amino acids. Per the germline V gene, CDR1 is SQVTM and CDR2 is ANQGSEA. V lost 4 bases, J lost 2 bases, and 12 bases lay in between. In DNA, the CDR3 is TGCAGCGTTGGGGGGCGGGGAACCTACAATGAGCAGTTCTTC. It yields the protein CSVGGRGTYNEQFF.

This clone was observed a single time. The same CDR3 can be traced to other DNA sequences in this sample. The chain couples TRBV29-1 to TRBJ1-3; tentatively, D is TRBD1 (6 bases). The ends were cut back, 7 bases at V and 4 bases at J, with 8 bases in the middle. Germline assignment: CDR1 SQVTM and CDR2 ANQGSEA. The CDR3 runs 11 residues. The CDR3 DNA sequence: TGCAGCGCTGGACAGGGAAACACCATATATTTT. Residues: CSAGQGNTIYF. Looking up the rest from reference TRBV29-1 and TRBJ1-3 gives the full variable domain: SAVISQKPSRDICQRGTSLTIQCQVDSQVTMMFWYRQQPGQSLTLIATANQGSEATYESGFVIDKFPISRPNLTFSTLTVSNMSPEDSSIYLCSAGQGNTIYFGEGSWLTVV.

Worth noting for this clone: In the same sample, other DNA sequences code for this CDR3. The chain carries TRBV19 and TRBJ1-1; 7 bases line up with TRBD1. With V trimmed by 5 bases and J by 0 bases, 3 bases remained unmatched. CDR1 is LNHDA and CDR2 is SQIVND in the germline V gene (reference sequence). The CDR3 contains 14 residues. In nucleotides, the CDR3 is TGTGCCAGTAGTCTAGGGACAGTGAACACTGAAGCTTTCTTT. This gives the protein CASSLGTVNTEAFF.

This clone appeared once. This rearrangement joins TRBV6-1 to TRBJ1-5; maybe TRBD1 (6 bases). The V end was cut by 4 bases, the J end by 1 base, with 11 bases between. Germline CDR1 MNHNS, CDR2 SASEGT. This CDR3 has 15 amino acids. In nucleotides, the CDR3 is TGTGCCAGCAGTGGAAACAGGGAGAGCAATCAGCCCCAGCATTTT. As protein: CASSGNRESNQPQHF.

J is TRBJ1-6 and V is TRBV6-5, with D possibly being TRBD1 (5 bases). V was trimmed by 4 bases and J by 19 bases, leaving 17 bases between them. This CDR3 region has 12 residues. Germline V gives CDR1 MNHEY, CDR2 SVGAGI. CDR3 loop: CASSSPRDHQHF. Here the CDR3 DNA reads TGTGCCAGCAGTTCCCCAAGGGACCATCAGCACTTT.

The V call is TRBV6-5, the J call TRBJ2-7, with D perhaps given as TRBD1 or TRBD2 (5 bases each). Deletions cut 4 bases from V and 0 bases from J, with 16 bases between. The CDR3 has 16 amino acids. The germline gives CDR1 MNHEY, CDR2 SVGAGI. The CDR3 sequence: CASSSSGTVSSYEQYF. Written as DNA, the CDR3 is TGTGCCAGCAGTTCCTCCGGGACGGTGAGCTCCTACGAGCAGTACTTC.

CDR3 sequence reads: CACRDSYEQYF. CDR3 coding DNA: TGTGCCTGCCGGGATTCCTACGAGCAGTACTTC. V is TRBV30 and J is TRBJ2-7, with D possibly being TRBD2 (5 bases). The germline gives CDR1 GTSNPN, CDR2 SVGIG (reference sequence). The CDR3 runs to 11 residues. V shed 6 bases and J shed 1 base, with 7 bases lying between them.

This clone was recorded only once. This rearrangement joins TRBV5-4 to TRBJ1-2; 9 bases line up with TRBD1. Per germline, CDR1 SGHNT and CDR2 YYREEE (reference sequence). With V trimmed by 3 bases and J by 1 base, 4 bases remained unmatched. This CDR3 has 15 residues. The CDR3 DNA is TGTGCCAGCAGCTACCGGGACAGGGTTAACTATGGCTACACCTTC. It specifies CASSYRDRVNYGYTF.

The rearrangement uses TRBV10-3 and TRBJ2-3; D is undetermined. Germline assignment: CDR1 ENHRY and CDR2 SYGVKD. Trimming took 6 bases from V and 3 from J, leaving 10 bases between them. The CDR3 is made up of 13 amino acids. The CDR3 DNA follows: TGTGCCATCAGGGCCCACGGGACAGATACGCAGTATTTT. It specifies CAIRAHGTDTQYF.

This sequence joins TRBV5-1 and TRBJ1-2, with a tentative D call TRBD1 (6 bases). V lost 4 bases and J 0 bases, leaving 16 bases between the germline ends. The CDR3 has 16 residues. Germline V lookup: CDR1 SGHRS, CDR2 YFSETQ. The CDR3 region has the DNA TGCGCCAGCAGCACGGGACACTCGAGAGCTAACTATGGCTACACCTTC. This gives the protein CASSTGHSRANYGYTF. Drawing the rest from reference TRBV5-1 and TRBJ1-2, the complete variable domain is KAGVTQTPRYLIKTRGQQVTLSCSPISGHRSVSWYQQTPGQGLQFLFEYFSETQRNKGNFPGRFSGRQFSNSRSEMNVSTLELGDSALYLCASSTGHSRANYGYTFGSGTRLTVV.

The V gene is TRBV19, the J gene TRBJ1-1; the D is unclear. The V and J ends lost 8 bases and 8 bases respectively, with 9 bases between them. Germline V lookup: CDR1 LNHDA, CDR2 SQIVND (reference sequence). The CDR3 extends over 10 amino acids. The chain's CDR3 is CASPEQEAFF. Here the CDR3 DNA reads TGTGCCAGTCCGGAGCAGGAAGCTTTCTTT.

This clone has just one count. Other nucleotide sequences in the sample specify the same CDR3. This chain links TRBV29-1 with TRBJ1-4; possible D gene TRBD1, 6 bases. Looked up from germline, CDR1 is SQVTM and CDR2 is ANQGSEA. This CDR3 is 13 amino acids long. Deletions cut 4 bases from V and 4 bases from J, with 10 bases between. Written as DNA, the CDR3 is TGCAGCGTTGCAGGACAGCTTAATGAAAAACTGTTTTTT. It translates to CSVAGQLNEKLFF.

Notes on this clone: Other DNA sequences in this sample translate to the same CDR3. The chain has TRBV5-1 and TRBJ2-5, with D uncertain. Germline assignment: CDR1 SGHRS and CDR2 YFSETQ. This CDR3 is built from 14 residues. Trimming pared 1 base from V and 2 bases from J, leaving 9 bases between. CDR3 residues: CASSLRGSQETQYF. CDR3 DNA: TGCGCCAGCAGCTTGAGAGGTTCTCAAGAGACCCAGTACTTC.

Turning to this clone: The same CDR3 arises from other DNA sequences in this sample as well. This chain uses TRBV6-5 with TRBJ2-2, with D hard to call. The CDR3 covers 11 residues. In germline, CDR1 is MNHEY, CDR2 SVGAGI. Between the trimmed V and J ends, which lost 2 bases and 7 bases, there was a span of 2 bases. The CDR3 coding sequence is TGTGCCAGCAGTTACGGCGGGGAGCTGTTTTTT. It translates to CASSYGGELFF.